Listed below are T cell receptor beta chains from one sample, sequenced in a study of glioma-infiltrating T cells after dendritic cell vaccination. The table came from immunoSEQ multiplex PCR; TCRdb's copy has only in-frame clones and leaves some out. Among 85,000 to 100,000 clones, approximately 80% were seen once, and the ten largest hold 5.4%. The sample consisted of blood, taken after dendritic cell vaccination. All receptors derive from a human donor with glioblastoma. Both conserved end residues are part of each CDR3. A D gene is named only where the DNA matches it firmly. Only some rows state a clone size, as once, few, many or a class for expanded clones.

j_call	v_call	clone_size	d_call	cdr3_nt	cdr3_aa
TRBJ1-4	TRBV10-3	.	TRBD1	TGTGCCATCGGGACAGGGTTTAATGAAAAACTGTTTTTT	CAIGTGFNEKLFF
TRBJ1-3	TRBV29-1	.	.	TGCAGCGTTGCCGGCGGGTCCTCTGGAAACACCATATATTTT	CSVAGGSSGNTIYF
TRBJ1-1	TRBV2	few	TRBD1	TGTGCCAGCAGCGCGAGACAGGGGGTGAACACTGAAGCTTTCTTT	CASSARQGVNTEAFF
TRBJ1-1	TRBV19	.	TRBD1	TGTGCCAGTAGTCGCCTCAGGGGGCGGATTGAAGCTTTCTTT	CASSRLRGRIEAFF
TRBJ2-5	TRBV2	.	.	TGTGCCAGCGACACAGGGCGGTTTTCCCAAGAGACCCAGTACTTC	CASDTGRFSQETQYF
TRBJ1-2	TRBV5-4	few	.	TGTGCCAGCAGCTTGGGTTTGATGGGCAGCTATGGCTACACCTTC	CASSLGLMGSYGYTF
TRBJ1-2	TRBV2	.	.	TGTGCCAGCAGTGAAGAGGGAGGGTATGGCTATGGCTACACCTTC	CASSEEGGYGYGYTF
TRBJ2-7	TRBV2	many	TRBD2	TGTGCCAGCAGGGACCCTAGCGGGGGCTACGAGCAGTACTTC	CASRDPSGGYEQYF
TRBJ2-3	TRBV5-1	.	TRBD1	TGCGCCAGCAGCGCCGGGACAGTTAGCACAGATACGCAGTATTTT	CASSAGTVSTDTQYF
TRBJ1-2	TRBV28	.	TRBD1	TGTGCCAGCAGTTTTCTGGCGGGACAGGAAGGTGGCTACACCTTC	CASSFLAGQEGGYTF
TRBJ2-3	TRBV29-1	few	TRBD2	TGCAGCGTTGAGATGGGACTAGCGGTCCTCACAGATACGCAGTATTTT	CSVEMGLAVLTDTQYF
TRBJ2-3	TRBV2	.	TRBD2	TGTGCCAGCAGGGCGAGATCGGGACTAGTCACAGATACGCAGTATTTT	CASRARSGLVTDTQYF
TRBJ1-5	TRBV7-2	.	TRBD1	TGTGCCAGCAGTTTCTATGGGACAGGGGGTGGACAGCCCCAGCATTTT	CASSFYGTGGGQPQHF
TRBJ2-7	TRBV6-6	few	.	TGTGCCGGGGGCAGGGGTTACGAGCAGTACTTC	CAGGRGYEQYF
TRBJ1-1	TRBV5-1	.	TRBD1	TGCGCCAGCAGCCCAGGACAGGGGGTCGTAGCCACTGAAGCTTTCTTT	CASSPGQGVVATEAFF
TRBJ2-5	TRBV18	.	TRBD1	TGTGCCAGCTCACTAGGACAGGTACAAGAGACCCAGTACTTC	CASSLGQVQETQYF
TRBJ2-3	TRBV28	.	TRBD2	TGTGCCAGCAGTTTAATCGGGAGGGGCACAGATACGCAGTATTTT	CASSLIGRGTDTQYF
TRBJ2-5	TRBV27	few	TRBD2	TGTGCCAGCAGTTGGGGGGGTCCTAGCGGCCCGACATGGGGAAGGGAGACCCAGTACTTC	CASSWGGPSGPTWGRETQYF
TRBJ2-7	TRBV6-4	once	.	TGTGCCAGCAGTGGAAAAGCGGGCCCCTGCTACGAGCAGTACTTC	CASSGKAGPCYEQYF
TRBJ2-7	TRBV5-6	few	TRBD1	TGTGCCAGCAGCCGATCATTTAGGACAGGGGGCTACGAGCAGTACTTC	CASSRSFRTGGYEQYF
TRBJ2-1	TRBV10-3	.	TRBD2	TGTGCCGCATGTGAAGCGGGACTAGCGGGAAACAATGAGCAGTTCTTC	CAACEAGLAGNNEQFF
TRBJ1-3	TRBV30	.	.	TGTGCCTGGACTCAGGGGCGAAACACCATATATTTT	CAWTQGRNTIYF
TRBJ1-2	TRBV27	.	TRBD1	TGTGCCAGCAGACCCGGACAGGCGGGAGGCTACACCTTC	CASRPGQAGGYTF
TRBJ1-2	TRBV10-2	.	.	TGCGCCAGCAGTGAATGGAGGGACTATGGCTACACCTTC	CASSEWRDYGYTF
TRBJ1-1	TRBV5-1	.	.	TGCGCCAGCAGCTTGGGTACGCGGGGGCTCCACCCTGAAGCTTTCTTT	CASSLGTRGLHPEAFF
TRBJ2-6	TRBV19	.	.	TGTGCCACGTCAAGCCTATCTGGGGCCAACGTCCTGACTTTC	CATSSLSGANVLTF
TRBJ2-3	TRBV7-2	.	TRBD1	TGTGCCAGCAGCCATGACAGGGCCGCAGATACGCAGTATTTT	CASSHDRAADTQYF
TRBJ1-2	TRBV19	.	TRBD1	TGTGCCAGTACCACCAGGGGGCTGGCTAACTATGGCTACACCTTC	CASTTRGLANYGYTF
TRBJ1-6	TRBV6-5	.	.	TGTGCCAGCAGTTTTAGGACATTTGCTTCACCCCTCCACTTT	CASSFRTFASPLHF
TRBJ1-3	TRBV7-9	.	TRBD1	TGTGCCAGCAGCTTACGGGCAGGGGGTTTGTCTGGAAACACCATATATTTT	CASSLRAGGLSGNTIYF
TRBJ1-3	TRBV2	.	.	TGTGCCAGCAGTATGACAGGTCTCCCTGGAAACACCATATATTTT	CASSMTGLPGNTIYF
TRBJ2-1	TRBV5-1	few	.	TGCGCCAGCAGCTTGGCCGTAGACAATGAGCAGTTCTTC	CASSLAVDNEQFF
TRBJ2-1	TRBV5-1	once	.	TGCGCCAGCAGCCCGGGTCAGGGTCTAAATGAGCAGTTCTTC	CASSPGQGLNEQFF
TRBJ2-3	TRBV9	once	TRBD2	TGTGCCAGCAGCGTAGTGGATAGCGGGGGCTTGGATACGCAGTATTTT	CASSVVDSGGLDTQYF
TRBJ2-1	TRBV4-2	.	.	TGTGCCAGCAGCCAAGATCTTCTAGCTGGCAATGAGCAGTTCTTC	CASSQDLLAGNEQFF